This entry features one T cell receptor (beta chain) sequence. Its antigen remains unknown. Some 30,000 T cell genomes (about 210 ng DNA) went into each sorted-subset replicate. The protocol was immunoSEQ multiplex PCR, while the TCRdb copy is restricted to in-frame clones and leaves out a portion. The sample records hundreds of thousands of clones, approximately 97% being singletons. The CDR3 totals 14 residues. Germline CDR1 LNHDA, CDR2 SQIVND (reference sequence). V was shortened by 4 bases and J by 1 base, with 8 bases between the two germline ends. The data stem from a study of shared clonotypes between healthy human individuals. CD4+ cells yielded CD45RA+ naive and CD45RA-negative memory subsets. Notes on the study in general: The genetic and exposure-history diversity represented was limited by few donors.

The TCR originated in a woman in her twenties or thirties in good health. V is TRBV19 and J is TRBJ1-5; tentatively, D is TRBD1 (5 bases). Sequencing input: naive CD4+ T cells sorted from blood. The subset was: CD45RA+ positively selected. The DNA for the CDR3 is TGTGCCAGTAGTACCTACAGGAGCAATCAGCCCCAGCATTTT. Encoded protein: CASSTYRSNQPQHF.